The 19 T cell receptor beta chains presented below share a single source sample, sequenced in a study of blood T cell repertoires in COVID-19. Assay: immunoSEQ multiplex PCR; the TCRdb copy retains only in-frame clones and omits some. The sample lists some 160,000 clones, 80% occurring once. The sequencing sample was made of peripheral blood. All receptors derive from a woman between 45 and 65 years old with acute or convalescent COVID-19.

This clone occurred a few times. The J gene is TRBJ2-7, the V gene TRBV2; 8 nucleotides align to TRBD1. CDR1 and CDR2 (germline): SNHLY, FYNNEI. The CDR3 length is 13 residues. Trimming took 6 bases from V and 2 from J; bases not matched to a gene: 3. CDR3 bases: TGTGCCAGCAGGCAGGGGGCCCCCTACGAGCAGTACTTC. Protein: CASRQGAPYEQYF.

The CDR3 reads CASSLTGAAREKLFF. CDR3 nucleotides: TGTGCCAGCAGCTTAACTGGGGCAGCGAGAGAAAAACTGTTTTTT. This rearrangement joins TRBV7-8 to TRBJ1-4, with D possibly matching TRBD1 (5 bases). Germline CDR1 SGHVS, CDR2 FQNEAQ. Trimming cost V 2 bases and J 8 bases, with 15 bases left between them. The CDR3 sequence is 15 residues long.

In DNA form, the CDR3 reads TGCGCCAGCAGCCAAACAACGCAACAGCCCCAGCATTTT. Its protein is CASSQTTQQPQHF. The chain has TRBV4-3 and TRBJ1-5; D gene ambiguous. The V end lost 2 bases, the J end lost 7 bases, and 9 bases lay between the germline ends. Germline V gene data show CDR1 as LGHNA and CDR2 as YSLEER. The CDR3 sequence is 13 residues long.

The J gene is TRBJ1-5, the V gene TRBV7-9; 8 nucleotides agree with TRBD1. J lost 6 bases, V lost 4 bases, and 5 bases had no gene match. This CDR3 contains 14 residues. Germline loops: CDR1 SEHNR, CDR2 FQNEAQ (reference sequence). DNA for the CDR3: TGTGCCAGCAGCTCCCAGGGGGCTCTTCAGCCCCAGCATTTT. Its translation is CASSSQGALQPQHF. Combining the CDR3 with reference TRBV7-9 and TRBJ1-5 gives the whole variable domain DTGVSQNPRHKITKRGQNVTFRCDPISEHNRLYWYRQTLGQGPEFLTYFQNEAQLEKSRLLSDRFSAERPKGSFSTLEIQRTEQGDSAMYLCASSSQGALQPQHFGDGTRLSIL.

The rearrangement uses TRBV6-1 and TRBJ1-1, with D uncertain. In germline, CDR1 is MNHNS, CDR2 SASEGT. The CDR3 runs to 12 residues. V lost 3 bases to trimming and J lost 4 bases, with 6 bases between them. The CDR3: CASSEEVTEAFF. CDR3 DNA sequence: TGTGCCAGCAGTGAGGAGGTCACTGAAGCTTTCTTT.

This clone was counted a single time. The chain recombines TRBV6-5 with TRBJ1-2; 8 nucleotides align to TRBD1. The CDR3 has 15 amino acids. V shed 6 bases, J shed 12 bases, and the junction held 18 bases outside the gene matches. Germline V gene data show CDR1 as MNHEY and CDR2 as SVGAGI. The CDR3 here is CASSPAQGAIPLHTF. The DNA for the CDR3 is TGTGCCAGCAGCCCCGCGCAGGGGGCGATTCCCCTGCACACCTTC.

V and J are TRBV2 and TRBJ1-5; D perhaps matches TRBD1 (5 bases). Germline V lookup: CDR1 SNHLY, CDR2 FYNNEI. The CDR3 extends over 15 amino acids. The ends were cut back, 6 bases at V and 4 bases at J, with 16 bases in the middle. CDR3 protein: CASRETGGLNQPQHF. CDR3 nucleotides: TGTGCCAGCAGGGAGACGGGGGGTTTGAATCAGCCCCAGCATTTT.

The genes are TRBV14 and TRBJ2-7, with D maybe TRBD1 (6 bases). CDR1 is SGHDN and CDR2 is FVKESK in the germline V gene. Trimming took 3 bases from V and 2 from J, leaving 11 bases between them. The CDR3 consists of 14 residues. In DNA, the CDR3 is TGTGCCAGCAGCCATCAGGGGCCTGCCTACGAGCAGTACTTC. Its protein is CASSHQGPAYEQYF.

This clone was recorded only once. The chain combines TRBV24-1 with TRBJ2-3; 8 nucleotides agree with TRBD1. The germline CDR1 and CDR2 sequences are KGHDR and SFDVKD. The CDR3 extends over 17 amino acids. The V gene end was trimmed by 3 bases and the J gene end by 1 base; junction bases not matched to a gene: 8. The CDR3 is CATSDRLDREGTDTQYF. The DNA of the CDR3 is TGTGCCACCAGTGATAGACTGGACAGGGAAGGCACAGATACGCAGTATTTT.

The V gene is TRBV5-1, the J gene TRBJ2-7, with a tentative D call TRBD1 (5 bases). V was clipped by 4 bases and J by 2 bases, with 13 bases between them. The CDR3 runs 14 residues. CDR1 and CDR2 from the germline V gene are SGHRS and YFSETQ. This CDR3 reads CASSPGKGPYEQYF. CDR3 nucleotide sequence: TGCGCCAGCAGCCCAGGTAAGGGGCCCTACGAGCAGTACTTC.

This clone was found a few times. The chain joins TRBV9 to TRBJ2-2, with a tentative D call TRBD1 (5 bases). The ends were cut back, 4 bases at V and 6 bases at J, with 10 bases in the middle. CDR1 and CDR2 from the germline V gene are SGDLS and YYNGEE. The CDR3 length is 13 residues. CDR3 protein: CASSRPQAGELFF. As DNA, the CDR3 is TGTGCCAGCAGCAGACCACAGGCCGGGGAGCTGTTTTTT.

The V gene is TRBV5-8, the J gene TRBJ1-2; 8 positions match TRBD1. J was trimmed by 8 bases and V by 4 bases; bases with no gene match: 7. Germline-derived CDR1 and CDR2 are SGHTS and YDEGEE. The CDR3 length is 13 residues. CDR3 DNA: TGTGCCAGCAGCGTACAGGGGGGGGAAGGCTACACCTTC. It codes for CASSVQGGEGYTF.

CDR3 residues: CASSPGTGVTEAFF. The CDR3 coding sequence is TGTGCCAGCTCCCCCGGGACAGGGGTCACTGAAGCTTTCTTT. This sequence joins TRBV18 and TRBJ1-1, with 10 bases fitting TRBD1. The germline CDR1 and CDR2 sequences are KGHSH and LQKENI. The V gene end was trimmed by 6 bases and the J gene end by 4 bases; junction bases not matched to a gene: 5. The length of the CDR3 is 14 residues.

The chain employs TRBV28 and TRBJ2-5; no clear D. CDR1 and CDR2 from the germline V gene are MDHEN and SYDVKM. The CDR3 runs to 14 residues. Trimming took 2 bases from V and 0 from J, leaving 7 bases between them. CDR3 sequence: CASSLGEYQETQYF. CDR3 DNA: TGTGCCAGCAGTTTAGGAGAGTACCAAGAGACCCAGTACTTC.

This clone showed up just a few times. The chain employs TRBV2 and TRBJ1-1; D gene uncertain. The CDR3 contains 16 residues. V was shortened by 4 bases and J by 1 base, with 16 bases between the two germline ends. The V gene's germline CDR1 is SNHLY and CDR2 FYNNEI. The DNA of the CDR3 is TGTGCCAGCAGTGGCCTTTCTACAGCCCAGAACACTGAAGCTTTCTTT. Translating it yields CASSGLSTAQNTEAFF.

This chain connects TRBV11-2 to TRBJ2-2; no clear D gene. The V end was cut by 3 bases, the J end by 3 bases, with 17 bases between. This CDR3 comprises 17 residues. Germline CDR1 and CDR2: SGHAT and FQNNGV. The CDR3 DNA reads as TGTGCCAGCAGCTTCGGCGACTCGTCTACCGACACCGGGGAGCTGTTTTTT. It translates to CASSFGDSSTDTGELFF.

The V call is TRBV28, the J call TRBJ1-5; no reliable D call. The V end was cut by 8 bases, the J end by 2 bases, with 16 bases between. Germline values: CDR1 MDHEN, CDR2 SYDVKM. The CDR3 consists of 15 residues. CDR3 nucleotides: TGTGCCAGCGGTCATGCGATCTCGGGCAATCAGCCCCAGCATTTT. It yields the protein CASGHAISGNQPQHF.

This chain uses TRBV19 with TRBJ1-5, with TRBD1 as a possible D gene (6 bases). The CDR3 covers 17 residues. Germline values: CDR1 LNHDA, CDR2 SQIVND (reference sequence). Trimming removed 4 bases from V and 0 bases from J, with 16 bases in between. CDR3 protein: CASSKRTVFDSNQPQHF. CDR3 nucleotide sequence: TGTGCCAGTAGTAAAAGGACAGTCTTCGATAGCAATCAGCCCCAGCATTTT.

V is TRBV6-5 and J is TRBJ1-1; a weak D match, TRBD1 (5 bases). Trimming removed 2 bases from V and 5 bases from J, with 9 bases in between. The germline V gene encodes CDR1 MNHEY and CDR2 SVGAGI. This CDR3 spans 13 amino acids. The CDR3 protein is CASSYDGGTEAFF. The CDR3 DNA follows: TGTGCCAGCAGTTACGATGGGGGGACTGAAGCTTTCTTT.